This entry features one T cell receptor beta chain sequence. The antigen it binds to is not known. One base away there is no much larger clone; base qualities are not given. The data stem from a study of blood T cell repertoires in COVID-19 (dated by TCRdb to the early 2020s). General notes on the study: Samples covering the acute and convalescent phases of COVID-19 were provided by collaborators in the United States, Italy and Spain. The prospective study material was composed of cDNA or gDNA derived from T cells, B-cell-depleted T cells, or PBMCs. The samples were drawn from the first 160 participants of the ongoing ImmuneRACE study and from under 1,500 subjects provided by 6 global collaborators. Where available, HLA class I and class II types were taken from metadata supplied by the sample provider and were not determined by assay-based typing. The repertoires were made available in a free public database intended to serve as a resource for research on the immune response to SARS-CoV-2. The sample metadata nearly always contained a de-identified subject ID, COVID-19 status, age in years and sex. Subjects who had been exposed to COVID-19, were actively infected with it, or had recovered from it provided the deeply sampled blood TCRbeta repertoires that made up the dataset.

TCRbeta CDR3 regions were amplified from genomic DNA using the immunoSEQ Assay, a bias-controlled multiplex PCR. The authors' pipeline ran thus. The number of nucleated cells in each sample was estimated by amplification of reference gene primers within the assay. To quantify the absolute abundance of each unique TCRbeta CDR3 rearrangement, sequence reads were collapsed and filtered. For each sample, productive Simpson clonality was calculated as the square root of Simpson's diversity index over productive rearrangements. In its TCRdb copy, this immuneACCESS table keeps in-frame sequences only and misses some clones. Where compared with another copy, unresolved V genes explain less than half of these, and the others have no known cause. The D gene and trimming were derived from the DNA, and the V and J assignments and clone size from that table. This sample has some 80,000 clones in its table, and about four fifths of those were observed once. Under 45% of the sample rests with the top ten.

CDR1 and CDR2 (MNHEY, SVGAGI) derive from the germline V gene. Measured from the cysteine to the phenylalanine, the CDR3 is 14 residues long. Only the CDR3 part of the read is kept: 42 bases, read in frame from the first base. Trimming costs V 8 bases and J 0 bases, and their ends lie 10 bases apart. Each collaborating institution followed its own protocols to collect whole blood in K2EDTA tubes. For TCRbeta analysis, collaborators shipped samples in one of three forms: frozen whole blood, isolated PBMCs, or DNA extracted from either of those sample types. Here is what the overall study found, with its caveats: The amount of clinical and demographic metadata varied by source and participant and was provided uncurated.

The sample consisted of peripheral blood. In this chain, TRBV6-5 is recombined with TRBJ2-2; the best D guess is TRBD1, with 5 bases matching. The TCR comes from a woman in her seventies with acute or convalescent COVID-19. The DNA sequence reads TGTGCCAGCGGGGCGAACTCGAACACCGGGGAGCTGTTTTTT. This yields the protein CASGANSNTGELFF.